Following are 4 T cell receptor beta chains from one sample sequenced in a study of blood T cell repertoires in COVID-19. Generated by immunoSEQ multiplex PCR, the TCRdb table keeps only in-frame clones and is missing some. The data hold around 160,000 clones, with about 92% observed a single time. The specimen was peripheral blood. Receptors were obtained from a man aged 55 to 70 with active or convalescent COVID-19.

The rearrangement uses TRBV12-3 or TRBV12-4 and TRBJ1-2, with a possible D match to TRBD1 (6 bases). This CDR3 comprises 12 residues. V was clipped by 8 bases and J by 4 bases, with 11 bases between them. DNA for the CDR3: TGTGCCAGCGCCTTACAGGGCTATGGCTACACCTTC. It encodes CASALQGYGYTF.

The chain has TRBV5-8 and TRBJ1-2; D is perhaps TRBD1 (5 bases). The germline V and J ends were trimmed by 2 bases and 6 bases, with 17 bases remaining between them. The length of the CDR3 is 15 residues. Per the germline V gene, CDR1 is SGHTS and CDR2 is YDEGEE. CDR3 region: CASSLYRQSVNGYTF. CDR3 nucleotides: TGTGCCAGCAGCTTATACCGACAGAGCGTTAATGGCTACACCTTC.

This clone was counted only a few times. V and J are TRBV7-9 and TRBJ1-2, with D uncertain. Trimming removed 2 bases from V and 8 bases from J, with 9 bases in between. Germline V CDR1 and CDR2: SEHNR, FQNEAQ (reference sequence). The CDR3 is 12 residues long. CDR3 bases: TGTGCCAGCAGCTTACAGGTTGGGGGCTACACCTTC. Amino acids: CASSLQVGGYTF.

V is TRBV11-2 and J is TRBJ1-1, with D maybe TRBD1 (6 bases). The CDR3 has 14 residues. Germline CDR1 reads SGHAT; CDR2 reads FQNNGV. The V end lost 2 bases, the J end lost 1 base, and 8 bases lay between the germline ends. This chain's CDR3 is CASSLLTGNTEAFF. The CDR3, as DNA: TGTGCCAGCAGCTTATTGACAGGGAACACTGAAGCTTTCTTT.